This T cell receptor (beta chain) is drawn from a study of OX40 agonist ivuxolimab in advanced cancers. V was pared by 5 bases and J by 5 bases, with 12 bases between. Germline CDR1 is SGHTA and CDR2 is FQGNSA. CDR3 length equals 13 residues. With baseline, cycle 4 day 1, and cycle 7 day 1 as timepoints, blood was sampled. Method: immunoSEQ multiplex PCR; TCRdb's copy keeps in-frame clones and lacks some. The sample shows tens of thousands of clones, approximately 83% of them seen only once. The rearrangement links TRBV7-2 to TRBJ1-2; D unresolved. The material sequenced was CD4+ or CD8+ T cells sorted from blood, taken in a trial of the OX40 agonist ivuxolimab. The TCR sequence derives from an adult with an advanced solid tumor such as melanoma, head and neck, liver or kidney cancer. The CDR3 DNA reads TGTGCCAGCAGCCCATTCGGCGTTTATGGCTACACCTTC. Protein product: CASSPFGVYGYTF.